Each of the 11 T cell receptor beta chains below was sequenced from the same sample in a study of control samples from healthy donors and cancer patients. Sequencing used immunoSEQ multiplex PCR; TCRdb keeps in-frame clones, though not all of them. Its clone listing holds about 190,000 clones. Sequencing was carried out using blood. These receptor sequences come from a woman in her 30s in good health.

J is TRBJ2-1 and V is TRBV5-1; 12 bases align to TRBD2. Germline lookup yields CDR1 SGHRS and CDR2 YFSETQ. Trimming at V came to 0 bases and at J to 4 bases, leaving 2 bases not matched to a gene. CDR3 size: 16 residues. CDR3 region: CASSLELAGGYNEQFF. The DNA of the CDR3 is TGCGCCAGCAGCTTGGAGCTAGCGGGGGGGTACAATGAGCAGTTCTTC.

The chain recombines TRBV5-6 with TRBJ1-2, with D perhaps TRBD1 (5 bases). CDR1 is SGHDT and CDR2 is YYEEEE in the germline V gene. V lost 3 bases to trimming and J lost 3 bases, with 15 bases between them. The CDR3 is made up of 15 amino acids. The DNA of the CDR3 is TGTGCCAGCAGCTGGTCCGCCGGGACGGACTATGGCTACACCTTC. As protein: CASSWSAGTDYGYTF. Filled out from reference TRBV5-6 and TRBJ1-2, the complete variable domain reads DAGVTQSPTHLIKTRGQQVTLRCSPKSGHDTVSWYQQALGQGPQFIFQYYEEEERQRGNFPDRFSGHQFPNYSSELNVNALLLGDSALYLCASSWSAGTDYGYTFGSGTRLTVV.

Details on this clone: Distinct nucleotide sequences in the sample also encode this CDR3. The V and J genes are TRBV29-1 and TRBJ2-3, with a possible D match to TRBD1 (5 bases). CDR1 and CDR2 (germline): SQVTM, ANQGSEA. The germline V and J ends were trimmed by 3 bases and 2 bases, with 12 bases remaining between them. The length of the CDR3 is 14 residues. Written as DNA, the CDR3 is TGCAGCGTTGAGGGGCAGGGATACACAGATACGCAGTATTTT. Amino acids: CSVEGQGYTDTQYF.

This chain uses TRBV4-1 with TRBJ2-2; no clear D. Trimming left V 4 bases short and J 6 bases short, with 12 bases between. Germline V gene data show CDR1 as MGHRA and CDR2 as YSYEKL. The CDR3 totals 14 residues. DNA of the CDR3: TGCGCCAGCAGCCCTTATGATGAGCCCGGGGAGCTGTTTTTT. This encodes CASSPYDEPGELFF.

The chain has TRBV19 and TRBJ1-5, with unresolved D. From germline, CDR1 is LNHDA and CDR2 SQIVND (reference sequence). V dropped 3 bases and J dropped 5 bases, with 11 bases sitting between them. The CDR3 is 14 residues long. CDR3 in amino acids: CASSMRTSDQPQHF. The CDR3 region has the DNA TGTGCCAGTAGTATGAGGACTTCAGATCAGCCCCAGCATTTT.

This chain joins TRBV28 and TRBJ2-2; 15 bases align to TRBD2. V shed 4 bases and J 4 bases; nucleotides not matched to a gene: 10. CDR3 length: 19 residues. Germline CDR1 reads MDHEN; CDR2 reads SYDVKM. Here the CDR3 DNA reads TGTGCCAGCAGTTCCGATGGGACTAGCGGGGGGCGGGGCACCGGGGAGCTGTTTTTT. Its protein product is CASSSDGTSGGRGTGELFF.

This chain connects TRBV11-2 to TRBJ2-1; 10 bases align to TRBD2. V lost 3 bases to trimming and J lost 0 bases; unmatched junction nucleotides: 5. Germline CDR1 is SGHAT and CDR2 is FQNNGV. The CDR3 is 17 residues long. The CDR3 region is CASSLQKRGGSYNEQFF. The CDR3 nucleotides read TGTGCCAGCAGCTTGCAGAAGCGGGGGGGCTCCTACAATGAGCAGTTCTTC. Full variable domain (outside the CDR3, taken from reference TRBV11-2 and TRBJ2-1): EAGVAQSPRYKIIEKRQSVAFWCNPISGHATLYWYQQILGQGPKLLIQFQNNGVVDDSQLPKDRFSAERLKGVDSTLKIQPAKLEDSAVYLCASSLQKRGGSYNEQFFGPGTRLTVL.

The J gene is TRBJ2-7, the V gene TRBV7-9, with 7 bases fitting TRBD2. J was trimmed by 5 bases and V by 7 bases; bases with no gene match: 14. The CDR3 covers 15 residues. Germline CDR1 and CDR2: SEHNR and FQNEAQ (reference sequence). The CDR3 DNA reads TGTGCCAGCACCCCCCCCGGGGGAGGGGTAAACGAGCAGTACTTC. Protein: CASTPPGGGVNEQYF.

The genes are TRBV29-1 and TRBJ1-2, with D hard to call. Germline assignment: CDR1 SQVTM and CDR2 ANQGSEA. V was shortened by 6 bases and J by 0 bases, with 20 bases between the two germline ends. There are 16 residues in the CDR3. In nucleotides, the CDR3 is TGCAGCGTGGGCCGGGGTTACCGGACGGCTAACTATGGCTACACCTTC. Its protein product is CSVGRGYRTANYGYTF. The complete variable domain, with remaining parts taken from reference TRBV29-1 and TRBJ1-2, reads SAVISQKPSRDICQRGTSLTIQCQVDSQVTMMFWYRQQPGQSLTLIATANQGSEATYESGFVIDKFPISRPNLTFSTLTVSNMSPEDSSIYLCSVGRGYRTANYGYTFGSGTRLTVV.

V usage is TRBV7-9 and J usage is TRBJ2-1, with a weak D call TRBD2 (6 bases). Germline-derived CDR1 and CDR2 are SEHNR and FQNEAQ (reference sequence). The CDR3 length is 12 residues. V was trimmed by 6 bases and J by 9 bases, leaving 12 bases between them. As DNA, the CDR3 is TGTGCCAGCAGTTTTCTAGCGAGTGAGCAGTTCTTC. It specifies CASSFLASEQFF. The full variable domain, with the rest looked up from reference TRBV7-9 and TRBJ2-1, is DTGVSQNPRHKITKRGQNVTFRCDPISEHNRLYWYRQTLGQGPEFLTYFQNEAQLEKSRLLSDRFSAERPKGSFSTLEIQRTEQGDSAMYLCASSFLASEQFFGPGTRLTVL.

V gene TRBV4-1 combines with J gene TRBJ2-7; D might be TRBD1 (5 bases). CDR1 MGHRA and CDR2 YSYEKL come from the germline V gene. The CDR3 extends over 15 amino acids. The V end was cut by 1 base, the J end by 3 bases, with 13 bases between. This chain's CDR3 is CASSQASGFNYEQYF. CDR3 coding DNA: TGCGCCAGCAGCCAAGCTTCAGGGTTCAACTACGAGCAGTACTTC.